The rows below give T cell receptor beta chains drawn from one sample of a study of response to subunit inactivated influenza vaccine. Via MiXCR, TCRdb re-called the RT-PCR reads, giving one row per CDR3 protein. Of approximately 500,000 distinct CDR3 sequences listed, approximately 22% are singletons. These data are also associated with another study on T cells expressing NK-cell markers.

This specimen was CD4+ T cells sorted from PBMCs, taken approximately 13 days after vaccination. These receptor sequences come from a man aged 50-60 years who received an inactivated influenza vaccine. CDR3s include the opening cysteine and the closing phenylalanine or tryptophan. Fields, in order: J gene, clone size, D gene, V gene, CDR3 protein, CDR3 DNA. The D gene is left open where the match is weak. A row's size may be missing; if present it is once, few, many or a size class.

>TRBJ2-7|few|TRBD1|TRBV3-1
CASSQDFAGGMAYEQYF
TGTGCCAGCAGCCAAGATTTCGCAGGGGGAATGGCCTACGAGCAGTACTTC
>TRBJ1-4|.|.|TRBV30
CAWGTGSLEKLFF
TGTGCCTGGGGTACAGGGAGTCTTGAAAAACTGTTTTTT
>TRBJ1-2|.|.|TRBV11-2
CASSRGTTTEGYTF
TGTGCCAGCAGCCGAGGGACAACAACAGAGGGCTACACCTTC
>TRBJ2-1|.|.|TRBV4-1
CASSRAPRRASIEQFF
TGCGCCAGCAGCCGGGCACCTAGGAGGGCCTCGATTGAGCAGTTCTTC
>TRBJ1-3|.|.|TRBV7-8
CASSPLPRGVSSGNTIYF
TGTGCCAGCAGCCCCTTGCCTCGCGGGGTCTCCTCTGGAAACACCATATATTTT
>TRBJ2-3|.|TRBD1|TRBV29-1
CSVAWTGVGDTQYF
TGCAGCGTTGCCTGGACAGGGGTGGGAGATACGCAGTATTTT
>TRBJ2-6|few|.|TRBV6-1
CASSWEPGANVLTF
TGTGCCAGCTCTTGGGAACCTGGGGCCAACGTCCTGACTTTC
>TRBJ1-5|few|.|TRBV5-4
CASSLTGSDQPQHF
TGTGCCAGCAGCTTGACAGGTTCGGATCAGCCCCAGCATTTT
>TRBJ2-3|.|.|TRBV7-2
CASSLTKADTQYF
TGTGCCAGCAGCTTAACAAAGGCAGATACGCAGTATTTT
>TRBJ2-3|.|.|TRBV20-1
CSARRDTSTDTQYF
TGCAGTGCTAGGCGGGATACTAGCACAGATACGCAGTATTTT
>TRBJ1-2|.|TRBD1|TRBV5-1
CASSLEWTGGYGYTF
TGCGCCAGCAGCTTGGAGTGGACAGGGGGCTATGGCTACACCTTC
>TRBJ2-2|few|TRBD2|TRBV10-3
CAISVPAGANTGELFF
TGTGCCATCAGTGTCCCAGCGGGAGCGAACACCGGGGAGCTGTTTTTT
>TRBJ1-2|.|.|TRBV5-1
CASSPNHDGLNYGYTF
TGCGCCAGCAGCCCTAATCACGACGGACTAAACTATGGCTACACCTTC
>TRBJ2-2|many|TRBD2|TRBV5-1
CASRERDGGELFF
TGCGCCAGCAGGGAGCGGGACGGCGGGGAGCTGTTTTTT
>TRBJ2-7|.|TRBD1|TRBV7-2
CASSRPGQVLYF
TGTGCCAGCAGCCGACCGGGACAGGTACTGTACTTC
>TRBJ2-5|many|.|TRBV5-1
CASSTQETQYF
TGTGCCAGCAGCACTCAAGAGACCCAGTACTTC
>TRBJ1-4|.|.|TRBV20-1
CSARERREKLFF
TGCAGTGCTAGAGAGAGACGGGAAAAACTGTTTTTT
>TRBJ2-3|.|.|TRBV19
CASRRQAVGPDTQYF
TGTGCCAGTAGGCGACAGGCAGTGGGGCCAGATACGCAGTATTTT
>TRBJ2-7|few|.|TRBV20-1
CSARDFGGAPYEQYF
TGCAGTGCTAGAGATTTTGGTGGAGCCCCCTACGAGCAGTACTTC
>TRBJ2-3|.|TRBD2|TRBV9
CASSVGTGGTDTQYF
TGTGCCAGCAGCGTAGGTACGGGAGGGACAGATACGCAGTATTTT
>TRBJ2-7|.|TRBD2|TRBV7-2
CASSLANILAAATEQYF
TGTGCCAGCAGCTTAGCGAATATACTAGCGGCCGCTACCGAGCAGTACTTC
>TRBJ2-3|few|.|TRBV6-2/TRBV6-3
CASSYSSEKIYTDTQYF
TGTGCCAGCAGTTACAGTTCGGAGAAGATCTACACAGATACGCAGTATTTT
>TRBJ2-1|.|TRBD1|TRBV10-3
CATRRTGAQDNEQFF
TGTGCCACCCGAAGGACAGGAGCCCAAGACAATGAGCAGTTCTTC
>TRBJ2-7|.|TRBD1|TRBV5-5
CASSFGGTGWASTYEQYF
TGTGCCAGCAGCTTCGGCGGGACAGGGTGGGCTTCAACCTACGAGCAGTACTTC
>TRBJ2-5|once|.|TRBV7-2
CASSWAVQETHYF
TGTGCCAGCAGCTGGGCAGTCCAAGAGACCCACTACTTC
>TRBJ2-3|.|.|TRBV10-1
CASSPSFGASTDTQYF
TGCGCCAGCAGCCCGTCTTTTGGGGCGAGCACAGATACGCAGTATTTT
>TRBJ2-3|.|TRBD2|TRBV5-1
CASRSSGASTDTQYF
TGCGCCAGCAGGTCTAGCGGGGCTAGCACAGATACGCAGTATTTT
>TRBJ2-5|few|.|TRBV5-1
CASSKGQAHFQETQYF
TGCGCCAGCAGCAAGGGACAAGCCCATTTCCAAGAGACCCAGTACTTC
>TRBJ2-7|.|.|TRBV4-3
CASSQDGGEQYF
TGCGCCAGCAGCCAAGATGGGGGCGAGCAGTACTTC
>TRBJ2-7|.|.|TRBV18
CASSTDTYEQYF
TGTGCCAGCTCAACGGATACCTACGAGCAGTACTTC
>TRBJ2-7|few|TRBD2|TRBV20-1
CSARPPTSGTEQYF
TGCAGTGCTAGGCCCCCGACTAGCGGGACCGAGCAGTACTTC
>TRBJ2-5|.|TRBD2|TRBV6-5
CASSYTRTSGPGKTQYF
TGTGCCAGCAGTTACACCCGGACTAGCGGGCCGGGGAAGACCCAGTACTTC
>TRBJ2-1|.|TRBD2|TRBV20-1
CSAYVAGGGNEQFF
TGCAGTGCTTATGTAGCGGGAGGTGGGAATGAGCAGTTCTTC
>TRBJ2-7|once|.|TRBV14
CASSQTRGFDEQYF
TGTGCCAGCAGCCAGACTAGGGGTTTCGACGAGCAGTACTTC
>TRBJ2-3|few|.|TRBV28
CASTWDGGRADTQYF
TGTGCCAGCACTTGGGACGGCGGTAGAGCCGATACGCAGTATTTT